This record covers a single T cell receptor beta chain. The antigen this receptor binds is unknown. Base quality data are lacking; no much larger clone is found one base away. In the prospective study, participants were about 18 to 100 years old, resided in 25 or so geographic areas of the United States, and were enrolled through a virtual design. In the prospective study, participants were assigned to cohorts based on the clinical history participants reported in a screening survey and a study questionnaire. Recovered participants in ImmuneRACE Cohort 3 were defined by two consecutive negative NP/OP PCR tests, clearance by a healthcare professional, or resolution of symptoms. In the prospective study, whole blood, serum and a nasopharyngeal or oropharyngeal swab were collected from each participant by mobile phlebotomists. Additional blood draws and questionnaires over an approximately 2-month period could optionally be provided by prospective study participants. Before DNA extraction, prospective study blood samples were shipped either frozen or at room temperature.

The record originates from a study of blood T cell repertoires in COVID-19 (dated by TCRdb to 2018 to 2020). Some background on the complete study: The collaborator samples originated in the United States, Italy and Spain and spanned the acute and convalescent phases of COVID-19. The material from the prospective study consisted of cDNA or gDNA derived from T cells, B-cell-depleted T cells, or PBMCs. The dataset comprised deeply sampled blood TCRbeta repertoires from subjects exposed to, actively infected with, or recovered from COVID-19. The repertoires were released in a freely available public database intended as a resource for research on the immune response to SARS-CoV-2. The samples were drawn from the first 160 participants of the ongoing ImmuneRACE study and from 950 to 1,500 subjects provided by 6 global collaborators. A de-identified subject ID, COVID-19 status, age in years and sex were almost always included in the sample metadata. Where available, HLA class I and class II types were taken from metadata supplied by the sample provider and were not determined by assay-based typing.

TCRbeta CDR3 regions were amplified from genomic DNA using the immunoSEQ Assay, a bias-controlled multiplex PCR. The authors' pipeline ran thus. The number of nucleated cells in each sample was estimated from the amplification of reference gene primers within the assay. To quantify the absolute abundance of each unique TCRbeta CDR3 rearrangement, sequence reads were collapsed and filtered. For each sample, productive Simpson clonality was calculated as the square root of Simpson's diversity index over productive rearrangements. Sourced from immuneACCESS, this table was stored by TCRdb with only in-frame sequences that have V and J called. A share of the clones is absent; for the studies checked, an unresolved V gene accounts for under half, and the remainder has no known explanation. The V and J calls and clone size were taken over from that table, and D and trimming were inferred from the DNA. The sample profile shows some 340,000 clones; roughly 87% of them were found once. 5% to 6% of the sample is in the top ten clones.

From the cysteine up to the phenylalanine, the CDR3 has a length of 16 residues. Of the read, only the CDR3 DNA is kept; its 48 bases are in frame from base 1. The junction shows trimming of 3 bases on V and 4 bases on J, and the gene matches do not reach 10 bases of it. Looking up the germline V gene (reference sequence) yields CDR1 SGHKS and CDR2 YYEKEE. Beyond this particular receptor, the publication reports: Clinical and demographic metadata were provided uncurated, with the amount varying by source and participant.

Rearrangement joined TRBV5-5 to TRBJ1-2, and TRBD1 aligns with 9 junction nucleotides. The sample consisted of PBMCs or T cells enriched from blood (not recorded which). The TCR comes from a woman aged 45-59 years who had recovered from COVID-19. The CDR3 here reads CASSYLEGQGPYGYTF. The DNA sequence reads TGTGCCAGCAGCTACCTTGAGGGACAGGGCCCCTATGGCTACACCTTC.